The 14 T cell receptor beta chains in this list originate from one sample, sequenced in a study of blood T cell repertoires in COVID-19. TCRdb's table, derived via immunoSEQ multiplex PCR, lists solely in-frame clones and lacks some. The profile shows around 280,000 clones, around nine tenths of them singletons. The sequenced sample was peripheral blood. The receptors here all came from a woman aged 30 to 39 with COVID-19, enrolled during active disease.

The chain uses TRBV3-1 (or the pseudogene TRBV3-2) and TRBJ2-3; TRBD2 matches at 10 bases. Germline CDR1 and CDR2: LGHDT and YNNKEL (reference sequence). The trim removed 4 bases at V and 1 base at J, leaving 5 bases unmatched. This CDR3 has 16 amino acids. CDR3 DNA sequence: TGTGCCAGCAGCCCGCAGCTAGCGGGAGGCACAGATACGCAGTATTTT. It yields the protein CASSPQLAGGTDTQYF.

The rearrangement uses TRBV7-2 and TRBJ1-6, with D perhaps TRBD1 (5 bases). Germline assignment: CDR1 SGHTA and CDR2 FQGNSA. This CDR3 contains 12 residues. V gave up 8 bases and J gave up 9 bases, with 11 bases separating them. CDR3 sequence: CASGQGGSPLHF. Written as DNA, the CDR3 is TGTGCCAGCGGCCAGGGAGGTTCACCCCTCCACTTT.

V is TRBV20-1 and J is TRBJ2-3; D call uncertain. Germline CDR1 is DFQATT and CDR2 is SNEGSKA (reference sequence). CDR3 size: 10 residues. The CDR3 sequence is CRAGIDTQYF. For the CDR3, the DNA is TGCAGAGCTGGCATAGATACGCAGTATTTT.

The chain recombines TRBV4-2 with TRBJ2-7, with 7 bases matching TRBD1. Per the germline V gene, CDR1 is LGHNA and CDR2 is YNFKEQ. Unmatched junction bases numbered 8, after V lost 4 bases and J lost 2 bases. This CDR3 spans 15 amino acids. The CDR3 DNA reads TGTGCCAGCAGCCGTCCCGGGACAGATACCTACGAGCAGTACTTC. Protein sequence: CASSRPGTDTYEQYF.

This chain links TRBV5-1 with TRBJ2-3; 8 bases are a match to TRBD1. V shed 0 bases, J shed 4 bases, and the junction held 4 bases outside the gene matches. The CDR3 is 15 amino acids. CDR1 SGHRS and CDR2 YFSETQ come from the germline V gene. CDR3 nucleotide sequence: TGCGCCAGCAGCTTGGTTCAGGGGGCGGCAGATACGCAGTATTTT. Translated, it gives CASSLVQGAADTQYF. Together with reference TRBV5-1 and TRBJ2-3, the CDR3 gives the full variable domain: KAGVTQTPRYLIKTRGQQVTLSCSPISGHRSVSWYQQTPGQGLQFLFEYFSETQRNKGNFPGRFSGRQFSNSRSEMNVSTLELGDSALYLCASSLVQGAADTQYFGPGTRLTVL.

V and J are TRBV19 and TRBJ1-2; D is possibly TRBD1 (5 bases). Trimming stripped 7 bases from V and 7 bases from J, with 19 bases between. Germline assignment: CDR1 LNHDA and CDR2 SQIVND (reference sequence). The CDR3 extends over 14 amino acids. As DNA, the CDR3 is TGTGCCAGTAAGCTTGGACAATTTAACACTGGCTACACCTTC. This encodes CASKLGQFNTGYTF. Looking up the rest from reference TRBV19 and TRBJ1-2 gives the full variable domain: DGGITQSPKYLFRKEGQNVTLSCEQNLNHDAMYWYRQDPGQGLRLIYYSQIVNDFQKGDIAEGYSVSREKKESFPLTVTSAQKNPTAFYLCASKLGQFNTGYTFGSGTRLTVV.

The CDR3 protein is CASSLTSGRDTQYF. The CDR3, as DNA: TGTGCCAGCAGCTTAACTAGCGGGAGAGATACGCAGTATTTT. The J gene is TRBJ2-3, the V gene TRBV7-2; 11 bases map to TRBD2. CDR1 SGHTA and CDR2 FQGNSA come from the germline V gene. CDR3 size: 14 residues. The junction had 0 bases not matched to a gene; V was cut back by 2 bases and J by 5 bases.

The chain combines TRBV5-1 with TRBJ2-1; 8 bases match TRBD2. V was clipped by 0 bases and J by 7 bases; unmatched bases: 9. There are 16 residues in the CDR3. Germline values: CDR1 SGHRS, CDR2 YFSETQ. The CDR3 nucleotides are TGCGCCAGCAGCTTGGTAGGACTAGCCCATGAGAATGAGCAGTTCTTC. Amino acids: CASSLVGLAHENEQFF.

The J gene is TRBJ2-7, the V gene TRBV5-1, with 7 bases aligning to TRBD2. Losses at the gene ends were 0 bases for V and 5 bases for J; bases not matched to a gene: 5. The CDR3 is 14 amino acids. CDR1 and CDR2 from the germline V gene are SGHRS and YFSETQ. This chain's CDR3 is CASSLVVAGDEQYF. In DNA form, the CDR3 reads TGCGCCAGCAGCTTGGTGGTAGCGGGCGACGAGCAGTACTTC.

The chain has TRBV9 and TRBJ2-7; TRBD1 matches 7 bases. CDR1 is SGDLS, CDR2 YYNGEE, per germline. The V gene end was trimmed by 3 bases and the J gene end by 4 bases; junction bases not matched to a gene: 10. This CDR3 comprises 15 residues. Written as DNA, the CDR3 is TGTGCCAGCAGCGAGCATCCGGGACAGCTTTACGAGCAGTACTTC. The encoded protein is CASSEHPGQLYEQYF.

The chain couples TRBV4-2 to TRBJ2-3; possibly TRBD1 for D (5 bases). The CDR3 loop spans 17 amino acids. Germline loops: CDR1 LGHNA, CDR2 YNFKEQ. The V end lost 0 bases, the J end lost 2 bases, and 15 bases lay between the germline ends. CDR3 amino acids: CASSQDPGLGVTDTQYF. For the CDR3, the DNA is TGTGCCAGCAGCCAAGATCCAGGGTTAGGCGTCACAGATACGCAGTATTTT.

The chain recombines TRBV7-3 with TRBJ1-1; D is unclear. The V end lost 1 base, the J end lost 1 base, and 10 bases lay between the germline ends. Germline assignment: CDR1 SGHTA and CDR2 FQGTGA. The length of the CDR3 is 15 residues. The CDR3 DNA reads as TGTGCCAGCAGCTTAAATGGCAGATCGAACACTGAAGCTTTCTTT. This encodes CASSLNGRSNTEAFF.

The chain joins TRBV3-1 (or the pseudogene TRBV3-2) to TRBJ2-1; TRBD2 agrees at 7 bases. The CDR3 contains 15 residues. The germline V gene encodes CDR1 LGHDT and CDR2 YNNKEL (reference sequence). After removal of 5 bases from V and 8 bases from J, the junction contained 12 bases not matched to a gene. The CDR3 DNA follows: TGTGCCAGCAGCGACGAGGGAGTGGCGGGAGATGAGCAGTTCTTC. Residues: CASSDEGVAGDEQFF.

The rearrangement links TRBV29-1 to TRBJ2-7; tentatively, D is TRBD1 (5 bases). CDR1 SQVTM and CDR2 ANQGSEA come from the germline V gene. CDR3 length equals 12 residues. V lost 6 bases and J 3 bases, leaving 12 bases between the germline ends. The CDR3 nucleotides read TGCAGCGTGGACCAGGGTAGCTACGAGCAGTACTTC. It yields the protein CSVDQGSYEQYF.